Reported below is one TCR beta chain. The sample originates from a study of blood T cell repertoires in COVID-19. CDR1 is SGHRS, CDR2 YFSETQ, per germline. V lost 3 bases to trimming and J lost 4 bases; unmatched junction nucleotides: 5. The CDR3 spans 14 residues. Profiled with immunoSEQ multiplex PCR; TCRdb holds only in-frame clones, not every one. The table lists some 380,000 clones, approximately 91% of them singletons, with roughly 2% in the top ten. The sequencing input was PBMCs or T cells enriched from blood (not recorded which). The clonotype comes from a woman aged 40 to 50 with acute COVID-19. The chain uses TRBV5-1 and TRBJ2-3; 7 nucleotides match TRBD2. CDR3 loop: CASSWGGNSDTQYF. The CDR3 nucleotides read TGCGCCAGCAGCTGGGGAGGGAACTCAGATACGCAGTATTTT.